This T cell receptor (beta chain) emerged from a study of blood T cell repertoires in COVID-19. The wider study: The samples span acute and convalescent COVID-19 from the United States, Italy and Spain. PBMCs, B-cell-depleted T cells, or T cells were the source of the cDNA or gDNA that made up the material.

The germline gives CDR1 WNHNN, CDR2 SYGVQD (reference sequence). The CDR3 totals 14 residues. V lost 5 bases and J lost 3, with 12 bases in between. The protocol was immunoSEQ multiplex PCR, while the TCRdb copy is restricted to in-frame clones and leaves out a portion. The sample lists about 61,000 clones; 91% were seen once. This receptor was obtained from a human donor in a cohort sampled during active COVID-19. This chain links TRBV10-1 with TRBJ2-3; no clear D gene. Sample: peripheral blood. The CDR3 DNA reads TGCGCCAGCAGTCCCAGTTCTCCTACAGATACGCAGTATTTT. This codes for CASSPSSPTDTQYF.